Below, one T cell receptor (beta chain) is given with its context. V shed 3 bases and J shed 5 bases, with 17 bases lying between them. There are 15 residues in the CDR3. Per germline, CDR1 SGHNT and CDR2 YYREEE (reference sequence). Ten immunoSEQ deep assay plates served to sequence unsorted PBMC DNA. Sequencing used immunoSEQ multiplex PCR; TCRdb keeps in-frame clones, though not all of them. The sample includes around 500,000 clones, 70% to 80% of them seen just once. This sample was taken from a study of shared clonotypes between healthy human individuals. Each of the donors was a healthy adult who was HIV-negative and had not had a recent acute infection or vaccination.

The receptor comes from a woman aged 40 to 49 in good health. Some clones in this sample may be carry-over from other donors' samples. The specimen sequenced was PBMCs. This rearrangement joins TRBV5-4 to TRBJ1-1, with D perhaps matching TRBD1 (6 bases). The CDR3 DNA reads as TGTGCCAGCAGCTCCGGTACAGGGCGAAGGACTGAAGCTTTCTTT. Protein product: CASSSGTGRRTEAFF.